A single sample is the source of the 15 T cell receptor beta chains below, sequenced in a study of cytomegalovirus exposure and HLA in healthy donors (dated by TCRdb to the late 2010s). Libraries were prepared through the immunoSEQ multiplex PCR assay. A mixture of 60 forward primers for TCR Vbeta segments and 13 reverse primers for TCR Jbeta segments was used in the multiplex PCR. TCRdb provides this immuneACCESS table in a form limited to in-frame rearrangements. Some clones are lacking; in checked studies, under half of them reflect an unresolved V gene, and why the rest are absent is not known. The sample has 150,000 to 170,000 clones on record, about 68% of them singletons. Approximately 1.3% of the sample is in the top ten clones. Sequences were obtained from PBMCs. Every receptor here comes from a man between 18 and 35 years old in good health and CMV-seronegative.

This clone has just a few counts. The CDR3 nucleotides are TGTGCCAGCAGCTATTATATCGGGTCGACAGGGCAAATTTCCGAGCAGTACTTC. This codes for CASSYYIGSTGQISEQYF. The gene calls are TRBV11-2 and TRBJ2-7; 7 bases fit TRBD1. Per germline, CDR1 SGHAT and CDR2 FQNNGV. This CDR3 has 18 residues. The J segment lost 6 bases and the V segment lost 4 bases, leaving 21 bases of the junction unmatched.

The CDR3 DNA sequence: TGTGCCAGCAGGGTCTCGGGGGAGCAGTACTTC. Translation: CASRVSGEQYF. The V call is TRBV2, the J call TRBJ2-7; possibly TRBD2 for D (5 bases). CDR1 is SNHLY, CDR2 FYNNEI, per germline. The V gene lost 6 bases and the J gene lost 7 bases, with 10 bases spanning the gap. The CDR3 consists of 11 residues. The complete variable domain, with remaining parts taken from reference TRBV2 and TRBJ2-7, reads EPEVTQTPSHQVTQMGQEVILRCVPISNHLYFYWYRQILGQKVEFLVSFYNNEISEKSEIFDDQFSVERPDGSNFTLKIRSTKLEDSAMYFCASRVSGEQYFGPGTRLTVT.

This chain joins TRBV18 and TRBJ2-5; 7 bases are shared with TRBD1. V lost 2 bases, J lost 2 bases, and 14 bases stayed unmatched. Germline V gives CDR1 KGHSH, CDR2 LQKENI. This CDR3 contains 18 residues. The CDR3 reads CASSPMTGMATGQETQYF. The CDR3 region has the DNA TGTGCCAGCTCACCAATGACAGGGATGGCTACAGGGCAAGAGACCCAGTACTTC.

As DNA, the CDR3 is TGTGCCTCCGCTAAGGGACAGGAGTATACCGGGGAGCTGTTTTTT. Protein: CASAKGQEYTGELFF. This chain joins TRBV10-3 and TRBJ2-2; 8 bases are a match to TRBD1. The V segment lost 11 bases and the J segment 5 bases; nucleotides outside the gene matches: 13. CDR1 is ENHRY, CDR2 SYGVKD, per germline. CDR3 length: 15 residues.

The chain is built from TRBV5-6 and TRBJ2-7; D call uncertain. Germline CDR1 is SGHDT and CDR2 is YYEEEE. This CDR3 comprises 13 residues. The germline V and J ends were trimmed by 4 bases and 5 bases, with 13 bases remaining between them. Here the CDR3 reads CASSATDSDEQYF. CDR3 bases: TGTGCCAGCAGCGCTACTGACTCGGACGAGCAGTACTTC.

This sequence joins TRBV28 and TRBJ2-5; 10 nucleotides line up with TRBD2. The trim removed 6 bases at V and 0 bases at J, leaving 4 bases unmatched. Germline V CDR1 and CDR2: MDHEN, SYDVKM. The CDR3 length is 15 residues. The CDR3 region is CASRKAGGYQETQYF. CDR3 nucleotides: TGTGCCAGCAGGAAAGCGGGGGGGTACCAAGAGACCCAGTACTTC.

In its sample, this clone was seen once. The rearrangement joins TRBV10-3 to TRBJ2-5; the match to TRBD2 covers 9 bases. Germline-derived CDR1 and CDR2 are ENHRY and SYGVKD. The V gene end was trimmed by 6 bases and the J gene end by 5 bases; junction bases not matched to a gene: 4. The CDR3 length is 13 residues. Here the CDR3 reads CAIRGLAGETQYF. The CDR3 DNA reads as TGTGCCATCAGGGGACTAGCCGGGGAGACCCAGTACTTC.

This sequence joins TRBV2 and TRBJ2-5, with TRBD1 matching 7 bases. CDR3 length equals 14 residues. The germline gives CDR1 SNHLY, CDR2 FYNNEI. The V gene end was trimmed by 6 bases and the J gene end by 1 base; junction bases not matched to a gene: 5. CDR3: CASRTGTAQETQYF. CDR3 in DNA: TGTGCCAGCAGAACCGGGACAGCCCAAGAGACCCAGTACTTC.

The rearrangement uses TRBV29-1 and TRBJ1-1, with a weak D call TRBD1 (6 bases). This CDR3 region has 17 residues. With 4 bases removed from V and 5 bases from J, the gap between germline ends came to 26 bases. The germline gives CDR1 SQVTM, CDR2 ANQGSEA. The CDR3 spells CSVGGGSSLLSGTEAFF. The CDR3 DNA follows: TGCAGCGTTGGCGGGGGCAGCTCCCTCCTAAGTGGGACTGAAGCTTTCTTT.

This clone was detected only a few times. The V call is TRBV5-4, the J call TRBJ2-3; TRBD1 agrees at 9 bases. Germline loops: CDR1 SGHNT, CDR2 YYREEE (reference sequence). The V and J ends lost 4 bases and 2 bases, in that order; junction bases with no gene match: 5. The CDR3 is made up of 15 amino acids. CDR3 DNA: TGTGCCAGCAGCGAGTGGACAGGGGCCACAGATACGCAGTATTTT. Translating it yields CASSEWTGATDTQYF.

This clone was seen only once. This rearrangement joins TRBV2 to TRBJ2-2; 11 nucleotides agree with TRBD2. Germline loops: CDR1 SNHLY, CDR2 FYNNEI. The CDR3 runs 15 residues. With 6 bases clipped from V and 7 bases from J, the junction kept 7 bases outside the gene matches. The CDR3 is CASRHSGRAGGELFF. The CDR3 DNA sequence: TGTGCCAGCAGACATAGCGGGAGGGCCGGCGGGGAGCTGTTTTTT. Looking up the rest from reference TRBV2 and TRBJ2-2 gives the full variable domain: EPEVTQTPSHQVTQMGQEVILRCVPISNHLYFYWYRQILGQKVEFLVSFYNNEISEKSEIFDDQFSVERPDGSNFTLKIRSTKLEDSAMYFCASRHSGRAGGELFFGEGSRLTVL.

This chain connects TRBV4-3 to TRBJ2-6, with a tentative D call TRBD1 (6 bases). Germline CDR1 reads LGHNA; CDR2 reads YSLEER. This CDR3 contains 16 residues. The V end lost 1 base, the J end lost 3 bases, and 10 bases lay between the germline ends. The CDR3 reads CASSQAQGHGANVLTF. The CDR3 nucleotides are TGCGCCAGCAGCCAAGCGCAGGGGCATGGGGCCAACGTCCTGACTTTC.

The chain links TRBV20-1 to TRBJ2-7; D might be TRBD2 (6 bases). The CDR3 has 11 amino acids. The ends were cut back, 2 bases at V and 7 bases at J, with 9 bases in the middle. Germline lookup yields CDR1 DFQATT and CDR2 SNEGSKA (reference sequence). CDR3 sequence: CSARPGGEQYF. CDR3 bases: TGCAGTGCTAGACCCGGAGGGGAGCAGTACTTC.

The CDR3, as DNA: TGCAGTGCTTACACCAATGAGCAGTTCTTC. This translates into CSAYTNEQFF. This chain connects TRBV20-1 to TRBJ2-1, with unresolved D. The germline CDR1 and CDR2 sequences are DFQATT and SNEGSKA (reference sequence). V lost 5 bases to trimming and J lost 6 bases, with 5 bases between them. The CDR3 is made up of 10 amino acids.

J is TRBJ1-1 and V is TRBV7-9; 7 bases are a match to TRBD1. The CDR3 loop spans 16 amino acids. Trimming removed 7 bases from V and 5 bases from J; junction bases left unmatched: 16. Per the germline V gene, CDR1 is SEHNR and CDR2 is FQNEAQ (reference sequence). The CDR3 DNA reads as TGTGCCAGCATGCCCCTGTCTCGGACAGGTAAGACTGAAGCTTTCTTT. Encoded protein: CASMPLSRTGKTEAFF.